These 20 T cell receptor beta chains were all obtained from the same sample, sequenced in a study of cytomegalovirus exposure and HLA in healthy donors. Primers for the PCR totalled 60 Vbeta and 13 Jbeta. Assay: immunoSEQ multiplex PCR; the TCRdb copy retains only in-frame clones and omits some. The sample consists of about 180,000 clones, 60% to 80% of them appearing once. Sequencing input: PBMCs. All receptors come from a man aged 35-49 years in good health and CMV-seropositive.

This chain connects TRBV9 to TRBJ1-4, with 7 bases lining up with TRBD1. V dropped 0 bases and J dropped 4; count of bases not matched to a gene: 3. The CDR3 contains 15 residues. Per the germline V gene, CDR1 is SGDLS and CDR2 is YYNGEE. DNA of the CDR3: TGTGCCAGCAGCGTAGGGGACAGTAATAATGAAAAACTGTTTTTT. Translated: CASSVGDSNNEKLFF. Full variable domain (remainder filled in from reference TRBV9 and TRBJ1-4): DSGVTQTPKHLITATGQRVTLRCSPRSGDLSVYWYQQSLDQGLQFLIQYYNGEERAKGNILERFSAQQFPDLHSELNLSSLELGDSALYFCASSVGDSNNEKLFFGSGTQLSVL.

Turning to this clone: Relative to the germline gene, one junction end is altered; a read error may explain this. The V gene is TRBV7-7, the J gene TRBJ2-5; tentatively, D is TRBD1 (5 bases). The CDR3 runs to 15 residues. The germline CDR1 and CDR2 sequences are SSHAT and FNYEAQ (reference sequence). The CDR3 DNA reads TGTGCTAGCAGCTTCGCTCGGACAACCCAAGAGACCCAGTACTTC. Its translation: CASSFARTTQETQYF.

The chain has TRBV27 and TRBJ1-5; the D gene is possibly TRBD1 (5 bases). This CDR3 is 17 amino acids long. The germline CDR1 and CDR2 sequences are MNHEY and SMNVEV (reference sequence). Trimming took off 2 bases at V and 1 base at J, with 15 bases between the two ends. CDR3 loop: CASSLKPWGLSNQPQHF. The DNA of the CDR3 is TGTGCCAGCAGTTTAAAGCCGTGGGGACTAAGCAATCAGCCCCAGCATTTT.

This clone was detected a few times. The chain is built from TRBV5-6 and TRBJ1-5; D may be TRBD1 (6 bases). The V gene's germline CDR1 is SGHDT and CDR2 YYEEEE. Trimming cost V 1 base and J 2 bases, with 10 bases left between them. There are 15 residues in the CDR3. The CDR3 loop reads CASSLSGGGNQPQHF. In DNA, the CDR3 is TGTGCCAGCAGCTTGTCTGGGGGCGGCAATCAGCCCCAGCATTTT.

V usage is TRBV11-2 and J usage is TRBJ2-7, with D maybe TRBD2 (6 bases). CDR3 length: 15 amino acids. Germline V lookup: CDR1 SGHAT, CDR2 FQNNGV. With 3 bases removed from V and 1 base from J, the gap between germline ends came to 13 bases. DNA for the CDR3: TGTGCCAGCAGCTTCGGCTCTAGCGATTCCTACGAGCAGTACTTC. Its protein product is CASSFGSSDSYEQYF.

This chain uses TRBV28 with TRBJ2-6; TRBD2 is a possible D gene (5 bases). CDR1 is MDHEN and CDR2 is SYDVKM in the germline V gene. The V gene lost 8 bases and the J gene lost 0 bases, with 8 bases spanning the gap. The CDR3 covers 14 residues. The CDR3 loop reads CASVGVSGANVLTF. CDR3 DNA sequence: TGTGCCAGCGTCGGGGTCTCTGGGGCCAACGTCCTGACTTTC.

This sequence joins TRBV6-5 and TRBJ2-7; D possibly corresponds to TRBD2 (6 bases). Trimming shortened V by 8 bases and J by 1 base, and 15 bases separated the two germline ends. CDR3 length: 14 amino acids. Germline lookup yields CDR1 MNHEY and CDR2 SVGAGI. CDR3 amino acids: CASYTRDSSYEQYF. CDR3 nucleotides: TGTGCCAGCTACACTAGGGACTCTTCCTACGAGCAGTACTTC.

The J gene is TRBJ1-5, the V gene TRBV2; maybe TRBD1 (5 bases). The V end was cut by 2 bases, the J end by 0 bases, with 14 bases between. Germline V gene lookup returns CDR1 SNHLY and CDR2 FYNNEI. The CDR3 contains 17 residues. The CDR3 protein is CASSELGGVYSNQPQHF. As DNA, the CDR3 is TGTGCCAGCAGTGAATTGGGGGGAGTATATAGCAATCAGCCCCAGCATTTT.

Regarding this clone: In the same sample, other DNA sequences code for this CDR3. DNA for the CDR3: TGCGCCAGCAGCCAAGGACAGGAGAACACTGAAGCTTTCTTT. Residues: CASSQGQENTEAFF. The chain joins TRBV4-1 to TRBJ1-1; possible D gene TRBD1, 6 bases. V lost 1 base and J lost 1, with 7 bases in between. Looked up from germline, CDR1 is MGHRA and CDR2 is YSYEKL. The CDR3 is made up of 14 amino acids.

V usage is TRBV10-3 and J usage is TRBJ2-7; TRBD2 agrees at 7 bases. CDR3 length equals 14 residues. With V trimmed by 7 bases and J by 5 bases, 11 bases remained unmatched. Germline V gives CDR1 ENHRY, CDR2 SYGVKD. In nucleotides, the CDR3 is TGTGCCATCACCCCGGGCGGGAGAGGGGACGAGCAGTACTTC. Its translation is CAITPGGRGDEQYF.

This sequence joins TRBV30 and TRBJ2-5; 8 bases align to TRBD2. Trimming cost V 2 bases and J 5 bases; bases outside gene matches: 1. The CDR3 length is 12 residues. Germline-derived CDR1 and CDR2 are GTSNPN and SVGIG (reference sequence). CDR3 amino acids: CAWSSGGETQYF. CDR3 DNA: TGTGCCTGGAGTTCGGGGGGGGAGACCCAGTACTTC.

The CDR3 loop reads CASSPKGGSLAYEQYF. CDR3 nucleotide sequence: TGTGCCAGCAGCCCTAAGGGCGGGAGTCTGGCCTACGAGCAGTACTTC. The rearrangement links TRBV21-1 to TRBJ2-7; the table calls TRBD2, which could not be checked here. TRBV21-1 corresponds to a pseudogene. This CDR3 region has 16 residues.

There are a few counts of this clone. The rearrangement joins TRBV5-6 to TRBJ2-1; 7 bases line up with TRBD2. With 0 bases clipped from V and 9 bases from J, the junction kept 3 bases outside the gene matches. The germline V gene has CDR1 SGHDT and CDR2 YYEEEE. This CDR3 has 13 amino acids. CDR3 DNA sequence: TGTGCCAGCAGCTTGGATTGGGGGGGTGAGCAGTTCTTC. Protein: CASSLDWGGEQFF.

The chain joins TRBV5-1 to TRBJ2-1, with D possibly being TRBD1 (6 bases). Trimming removed 4 bases at V and 4 bases at J, with 9 bases between. Germline CDR1 and CDR2: SGHRS and YFSETQ. The CDR3 is made up of 13 amino acids. The CDR3 is CASSGTGYNEQFF. The CDR3 nucleotides are TGCGCCAGCAGCGGCACAGGGTACAATGAGCAGTTCTTC.

The rearrangement uses TRBV19 and TRBJ2-2; TRBD2 matches 11 bases. CDR1 is LNHDA, CDR2 SQIVND, per germline (reference sequence). V lost 7 bases, J lost 5 bases, and 9 bases stayed unmatched. The CDR3 runs 16 residues. CDR3 sequence (DNA): TGTGCCAGTATCGGTTGGTTAGCGGGAGGGACCGGGGAGCTGTTTTTT. Amino acid sequence: CASIGWLAGGTGELFF.

The J gene is TRBJ2-5, the V gene TRBV6-5; tentatively, D is TRBD1 (5 bases). The V end was cut by 6 bases, the J end by 1 base, with 15 bases between. This CDR3 region has 15 residues. The V gene's germline CDR1 is MNHEY and CDR2 SVGAGI. The CDR3: CASSTRWQGQETQYF. CDR3 nucleotides: TGTGCCAGCAGCACGCGGTGGCAGGGCCAAGAGACCCAGTACTTC.

The chain links TRBV11-3 to TRBJ2-2; D possibly corresponds to TRBD1 (5 bases). With 2 bases removed from V and 6 bases from J, the gap between germline ends came to 7 bases. Per germline, CDR1 SGHNT and CDR2 YENEEA. This CDR3 comprises 13 residues. The CDR3 protein is CASSLRGPGELFF. CDR3 in DNA: TGTGCCAGCAGCTTAAGGGGCCCCGGGGAGCTGTTTTTT.

The chain joins TRBV12-5 to TRBJ2-5; D perhaps matches TRBD2 (6 bases). CDR3 size: 16 residues. The V end lost 5 bases, the J end lost 5 bases, and 21 bases lay between the germline ends. Germline V gene sequence: CDR1 LGHNT, CDR2 FRNRAP. This CDR3 is CASGGGDSRAKETQYF. Here the CDR3 DNA reads TGTGCTAGTGGTGGAGGGGACTCTAGGGCGAAGGAGACCCAGTACTTC.

Only one count was recorded for this clone. The chain links TRBV5-4 to TRBJ2-2; D gene unclear. In germline, CDR1 is SGHNT, CDR2 YYREEE (reference sequence). The V end lost 0 bases, the J end lost 5 bases, and 5 bases lay between the germline ends. This CDR3 comprises 13 residues. The CDR3 sequence is CASSLDGTGELFF. The CDR3 DNA sequence: TGTGCCAGCAGCTTGGACGGGACCGGGGAGCTGTTTTTT.

The genes are TRBV2 and TRBJ1-5; TRBD1 might be the D (6 bases). V was pared by 5 bases and J by 2 bases, with 7 bases between. The CDR3 sequence is 13 residues long. From germline, CDR1 is SNHLY and CDR2 FYNNEI. Here the CDR3 reads CASSRTGNQPQHF. DNA of the CDR3: TGTGCCAGCAGTAGGACAGGCAATCAGCCCCAGCATTTT.